The 16 T cell receptor beta chains presented below share a single source sample, sequenced in a study of human T cells and chemical hapten exposure. MiXCR, run by TCRdb on the RACE reads, gives a single entry per CDR3 protein. Of fewer than 400,000 distinct CDR3 sequences listed, under 8% are singletons. Specified time point: patch test 1, 2 weeks after DPC sensitization. Treatment indicated: therapeutic diphenylcyclopropenone sensitization with weekly scalp DPC. The specimen was whole blood, collected in connection with sensitization to the hapten diphenylcyclopropenone (DPC). The receptors originated from a woman between 18 and 29 years old with alopecia areata. Some clones in this sample may be carry-over from other donors' samples.

The rearrangement joins TRBV20-1 to TRBJ1-4; 8 bases match TRBD1. The CDR3 runs to 14 residues. With V trimmed by 4 bases and J by 3 bases, 4 bases remained unmatched. Germline values: CDR1 DFQATT, CDR2 SNEGSKA (reference sequence). The CDR3 loop is CSATGGTSNEKLFF. CDR3 coding DNA: TGCAGTGCTACAGGGGGCACGTCTAATGAAAAACTGTTTTTT.

Remarks on this clonotype: A read error may be the cause here, since a much bigger clone is one base away. V is TRBV5-6 and J is TRBJ1-1; D gene ambiguous. The CDR3 loop spans 14 amino acids. Between the trimmed V and J ends, which lost 6 bases and 1 base, there was a span of 13 bases. CDR1 and CDR2 from the germline V gene are SGHDT and YYEEEE. The CDR3 DNA follows: TGTGCCAGCAAATACGGCTGGGAGAACACTGAAGCTTTCTTT. It codes for CASKYGWENTEAFF. Variable domain in full (rest from reference TRBV5-6 and TRBJ1-1): DAGVTQSPTHLIKTRGQQVTLRCSPKSGHDTVSWYQQALGQGPQFIFQYYEEEERQRGNFPDRFSGHQFPNYSSELNVNALLLGDSALYLCASKYGWENTEAFFGQGTRLTVV.

The V gene is TRBV10-2, the J gene TRBJ2-6; D is unclear. Looked up from germline, CDR1 is WSHSY and CDR2 is SAAADI. V dropped 7 bases and J dropped 4 bases, with 17 bases sitting between them. The CDR3 is 16 amino acids. Here the CDR3 DNA reads TGCGCCAGCACCGAAAGCCGGGCGCACGGGGCCAACGTCCTGACTTTC. This encodes CASTESRAHGANVLTF.

This clonotype was observed a few times. The rearrangement joins TRBV27 to TRBJ1-1; maybe TRBD1 (5 bases). V lost 5 bases to trimming and J lost 4 bases, with 17 bases between them. The CDR3 is made up of 15 amino acids. The germline gives CDR1 MNHEY, CDR2 SMNVEV (reference sequence). The CDR3 sequence: CASSPPDHGGTEAFF. CDR3 sequence (DNA): TGTGCCAGCAGTCCCCCGGACCACGGGGGCACTGAAGCTTTCTTT.

CDR3: CASSFQGPRYNEQFF. Here the CDR3 DNA reads TGTGCCAGCAGTTTCCAGGGACCCCGCTACAATGAGCAGTTCTTC. The chain combines TRBV12-3 or TRBV12-4 with TRBJ2-1; D may correspond to TRBD1 or TRBD2 (5 bases each). There are 15 residues in the CDR3. Trimming removed 3 bases from V and 3 bases from J, with 12 bases in between.

This clonotype occurred many times. The chain links TRBV27 to TRBJ1-5, with a possible D match to TRBD1 (5 bases). V was clipped by 2 bases and J by 6 bases, with 5 bases between them. The germline gives CDR1 MNHEY, CDR2 SMNVEV (reference sequence). The CDR3 is made up of 12 amino acids. This CDR3 reads CASSLRGQPQHF. The CDR3 region has the DNA TGTGCCAGCAGTTTAAGGGGTCAGCCCCAGCATTTT.

A remark on this clonotype: The missing conserved phenylalanine or tryptophan at the end of this CDR3 makes a read error likely. The rearrangement links TRBV7-2 to TRBJ1-4, with D hard to call. Germline CDR1 and CDR2: SGHTA and FQGNSA. The length of the CDR3 is 13 residues. V lost 2 bases and J 8 bases, leaving 9 bases between the germline ends. The CDR3 here is CASSLRREEKLFL. The CDR3 nucleotides read TGTGCCAGCAGCTTACGGCGGGAGGAAAAACTGTTTTTA.

The chain is built from TRBV6-5 and TRBJ2-4; 11 nucleotides align to TRBD2. This CDR3 comprises 14 residues. V trimming: 8 bases; J trimming: 9 bases; junction bases outside the gene matches: 9. CDR1 is MNHEY, CDR2 SVGAGI, per germline. The CDR3 DNA reads TGTGCCAGCCTTAGCGGGGGGGCCTCTCCCATTCAGTACTTC. It specifies CASLSGGASPIQYF.

This chain uses TRBV7-3 with TRBJ2-1; no definite D call. V lost 8 bases and J lost 0, with 29 bases in between. The CDR3 is 20 residues long. CDR1 SGHTA and CDR2 FQGTGA come from the germline V gene. The DNA of the CDR3 is TGTGCCAGCGACCCGTCACTGATCCTTCCCGGACCAAGCTCCTACAATGAGCAGTTCTTC. Its protein is CASDPSLILPGPSSYNEQFF.

In this sample, this clonotype turned up many times. This rearrangement joins TRBV7-6 to TRBJ1-5; 7 bases are shared with TRBD1. The CDR3 contains 18 residues. Germline CDR1 SGHVS, CDR2 FNYEAQ. V dropped 3 bases and J dropped 5; count of bases not matched to a gene: 16. The CDR3 nucleotides are TGTGCCAGCAGCTTCGAGACGGGACAGACTAATGGGGATCAGCCCCAGCATTTT. It is translated as CASSFETGQTNGDQPQHF.

The chain combines TRBV3-1 with TRBJ2-5; the match to TRBD2 covers 11 bases. V lost 4 bases and J lost 5; bases outside the gene matches: 6. The CDR3 is made up of 15 amino acids. Per the germline V gene, CDR1 is LGHDT and CDR2 is YNNKEL (reference sequence). This CDR3 is CASSRRGLAGETQYF. As DNA, the CDR3 is TGTGCCAGCAGCCGGAGAGGACTAGCGGGCGAGACCCAGTACTTC.

This clonotype appeared many times. This rearrangement joins TRBV7-2 to TRBJ2-3; 12 nucleotides line up with TRBD2. The germline V gene encodes CDR1 SGHTA and CDR2 FQGNSA. The CDR3 length is 20 residues. Germline trimming cut 5 bases from V and 1 base from J; bases unmatched to any gene: 16. This chain's CDR3 is CASSRPPLAGGLPRTDTQYF. In DNA form, the CDR3 reads TGTGCCAGCAGCCGTCCCCCACTAGCGGGGGGCCTCCCCCGCACAGATACGCAGTATTTT.

Ten or more counts support this clonotype. This sequence joins TRBV28 and TRBJ1-5; tentative D call: TRBD1 (6 bases). V lost 4 bases to trimming and J lost 7 bases, with 14 bases between them. This CDR3 has 14 residues. CDR1 MDHEN and CDR2 SYDVKM come from the germline V gene. The CDR3 loop reads CASSSDSKGQPQHF. The CDR3 coding sequence is TGTGCCAGCAGTTCGGACAGCAAAGGCCAGCCCCAGCATTTT.

The J gene is TRBJ1-1, the V gene TRBV6-2 or TRBV6-3; 7 bases match TRBD1. The junction had 4 bases not matched to a gene; V was cut back by 2 bases and J by 1 base. Germline V gives CDR1 MNHEY, CDR2 SVGEGT. This CDR3 spans 15 amino acids. The CDR3 DNA reads as TGTGCCAGCAGTTACGCGGGGGACAGGAACACTGAAGCTTTCTTT. It translates to CASSYAGDRNTEAFF.

This clonotype was observed a handful of times. The chain recombines TRBV12-3 or TRBV12-4 with TRBJ2-1; perhaps TRBD1 as D (6 bases). The CDR3 is made up of 14 amino acids. V was clipped by 2 bases and J by 8 bases, with 13 bases between them. The DNA of the CDR3 is TGTGCCAGCAGTTTAAGGGACACACGGCATGAGCAGTTCTTC. This gives the protein CASSLRDTRHEQFF.

This clonotype came up many times. V and J are TRBV13 and TRBJ1-1, with 9 nucleotides matching TRBD1. CDR3 length equals 14 residues. V trimming: 3 bases; J trimming: 6 bases; junction bases outside the gene matches: 5. Germline lookup yields CDR1 PRHDT and CDR2 FYEKMQ (reference sequence). The CDR3 region has the DNA TGTGCCAGCAGCTTGGACAGGGGTCCGGCTGAAGCTTTCTTT. It yields the protein CASSLDRGPAEAFF.